This T cell receptor beta chain stems from a study of CD8+ T cells in alopecia areata. Study-wide results and limits: A great number of expanded lesional clones endured in scalp and blood during tofacitinib. Clonality in lesional scalp, especially alopecia totalis/universalis, exceeded that of normal scalp.

Per the germline V gene, CDR1 is SGHRS and CDR2 is YFSETQ. V dropped 4 bases and J dropped 7; count of bases not matched to a gene: 10. The CDR3 extends over 14 amino acids. Investigators isolated RNA and reverse transcribed it into cDNA to act as the sequencing template. Using immunoSEQ multiplex PCR, the repertoire was profiled, and TCRdb retains in-frame clones only, with some absent. Here the sample spans tens of thousands of clones, about 71% being singletons. On this clone itself: Its antigen remains unidentified.

Treatment denoted: oral pan-JAK inhibitor, 5-10 mg twice daily. Obtained from alopecia areata patients were lesional scalp punch biopsies along with peripheral blood. Cell sorting was applied to PBMCs, and CD4+ and CD8+ T cells were collected. Sequenced material: CD8+ T cells sorted from blood, taken at week 4, from a patient treated with tofacitinib. The clonotype originates from a human donor with alopecia areata. V is TRBV5-1 and J is TRBJ2-7; 8 nucleotides match TRBD1. This chain's CDR3 is CASSLRTGPREQYF. CDR3 DNA: TGCGCCAGCAGCCTCCGGACAGGGCCTAGAGAGCAGTACTTC.